The clone carrying this TCR beta chain was picked up many times. Its antigen is not identified. For TCR beta, libraries came from iRepertoire HTBI primers and Arm-PCR of CDR3 regions. TCRdb itself ran the multiplex PCR reads through MiXCR, one entry per CDR3 protein. The profile covers about 200,000 distinct CDR3 sequences, with about 18% appearing a single time and around 21% taken by the ten largest. The CDR3 has 13 amino acids. The V end was cut by 6 bases, the J end by 11 bases, with 20 bases between. The data were obtained in a study of regulatory T cells in long-lasting Graves disease. Study-wide context: Newly diagnosed Graves' patients had taken antithyroid drugs under 3 months. Study-level results: The persistent group shared fewer than 3,500 public clonotypes, more than the approximately 1,000 shared by new patients. Repertoires from persistent disease leaned toward TRBV28, TRBJ1-2 and TRBJ2-5.

The time point denotes: newly diagnosed GD, antithyroid drugs for less than 3 months. The TCR library used RNA extracted from PBMCs. EDTA tubes received approximately 10 milliliters of drawn peripheral blood. The chain employs TRBV12-3 or TRBV12-4 and TRBJ2-7; D remains ambiguous. Sequenced material: peripheral blood mononuclear cells (PBMCs), taken at new diagnosis, from a patient treated with antithyroid drugs. This TCR derives from a female donor with Graves disease. CDR3 protein: CASRLAAQSSEYF. The CDR3 DNA follows: TGTGCCAGCAGACTCGCGGCCCAGTCATCGGAGTACTTC.